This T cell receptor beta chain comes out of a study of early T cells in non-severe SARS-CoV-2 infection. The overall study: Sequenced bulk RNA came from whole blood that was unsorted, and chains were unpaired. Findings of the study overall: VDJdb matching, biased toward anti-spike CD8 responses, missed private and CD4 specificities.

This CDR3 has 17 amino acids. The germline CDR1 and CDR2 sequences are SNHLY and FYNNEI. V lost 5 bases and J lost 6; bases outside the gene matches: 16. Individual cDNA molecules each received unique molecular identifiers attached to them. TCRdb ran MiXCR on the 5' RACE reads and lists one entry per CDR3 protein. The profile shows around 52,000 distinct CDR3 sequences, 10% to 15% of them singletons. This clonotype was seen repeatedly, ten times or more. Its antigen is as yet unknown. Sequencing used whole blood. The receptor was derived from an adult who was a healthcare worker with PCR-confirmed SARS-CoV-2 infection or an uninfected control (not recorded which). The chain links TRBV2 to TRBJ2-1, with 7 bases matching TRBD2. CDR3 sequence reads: CASSTKTGTTSLNEQFF. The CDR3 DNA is TGTGCCAGCAGTACCAAAACCGGGACTACTTCTCTCAATGAGCAGTTCTTC.